The present entry profiles one T cell receptor (beta chain) with its context. One end of the junction is discordant with germline, which a read error may explain. There are 13 residues in the CDR3. TCRdb called the 5' RACE reads again in MiXCR, with one record for every CDR3 protein. The sample records 65,000 to 80,000 distinct CDR3 sequences, roughly 13% being singletons. The data stem from a study of early T cells in non-severe SARS-CoV-2 infection. The sequenced sample was whole blood. This receptor was obtained from an adult who was a healthcare worker with PCR-confirmed SARS-CoV-2 infection or an uninfected control (not recorded which). The V gene is TRBV12-3 or TRBV12-4, the J gene TRBJ2-3, with D perhaps assigned TRBD1 or TRBD2 (6 bases each). CDR3 region: CASSLGGSDTQFF. The CDR3 DNA sequence: TGTGCCAGCAGTTTGGGGGGCTCGGATACGCAGTTTTTT.